The 8 T cell receptor beta chains below were found in one sample sequenced in a study of T cell responses to AZD1222 COVID-19 vaccine. Repertoires were generated with immunoSEQ multiplex PCR, while TCRdb's copy carries only in-frame clones and drops some. The data hold 95,000 to 100,000 clones, with roughly 90% observed a single time. Material: peripheral blood, obtained 28 days after the second AZD1222 dose. These receptors originate from an adult who received the AZD1222 COVID-19 vaccine.

This clone was seen a single time. This chain links TRBV11-1 with TRBJ2-3, with a weak D call TRBD2 (5 bases). V shed 3 bases and J shed 4 bases, with 14 bases lying between them. The length of the CDR3 is 15 residues. Looked up from germline, CDR1 is SGHAT and CDR2 is FQDESV (reference sequence). Written as DNA, the CDR3 is TGTGCCAGCAGCTTCAGTCTAGCAAACTCAGATACGCAGTATTTT. Its translation: CASSFSLANSDTQYF.

The rearrangement uses TRBV27 and TRBJ1-5, with a tentative D call TRBD1 (5 bases). The V and J ends lost 0 bases and 0 bases respectively, with 9 bases between them. Germline CDR1 reads MNHEY; CDR2 reads SMNVEV (reference sequence). The CDR3 extends over 16 amino acids. Here the CDR3 reads CASSLSGGYSNQPQHF. The DNA for the CDR3 is TGTGCCAGCAGTTTATCTGGGGGGTATAGCAATCAGCCCCAGCATTTT.

The chain uses TRBV5-1 and TRBJ1-2, with 7 bases fitting TRBD1. The V and J ends lost 1 base and 8 bases, in that order; junction bases with no gene match: 2. Germline assignment: CDR1 SGHRS and CDR2 YFSETQ. The CDR3 runs 12 residues. The CDR3 nucleotides are TGCGCCAGCAGCTTGCCAGGGGGAGGCTACACCTTC. Translated: CASSLPGGGYTF. Drawing the rest from reference TRBV5-1 and TRBJ1-2, the complete variable domain is KAGVTQTPRYLIKTRGQQVTLSCSPISGHRSVSWYQQTPGQGLQFLFEYFSETQRNKGNFPGRFSGRQFSNSRSEMNVSTLELGDSALYLCASSLPGGGYTFGSGTRLTVV.

This rearrangement joins TRBV9 to TRBJ2-4; perhaps TRBD2 as D (5 bases). The V end was cut by 2 bases, the J end by 1 base, with 7 bases between. The CDR3 length is 14 residues. Germline V gene data show CDR1 as SGDLS and CDR2 as YYNGEE. The CDR3 coding sequence is TGTGCCAGCAGCGTCTCTAGCGCCAAAAACATTCAGTACTTC. As protein: CASSVSSAKNIQYF.

The chain is built from TRBV28 and TRBJ1-2, with D uncertain. V shed 3 bases and J shed 8 bases, with 13 bases lying between them. Germline loops: CDR1 MDHEN, CDR2 SYDVKM. The CDR3 consists of 13 residues. DNA of the CDR3: TGTGCCAGCAGTTTCAAGACTTTGTGGGGCTACACCTTC. It is translated as CASSFKTLWGYTF.

The chain employs TRBV19 and TRBJ1-5; D perhaps matches TRBD1 (5 bases). The ends were cut back, 3 bases at V and 0 bases at J, with 12 bases in the middle. The V gene's germline CDR1 is LNHDA and CDR2 SQIVND (reference sequence). The CDR3 loop spans 16 amino acids. CDR3 protein: CASSIRDLYSNQPQHF. Written as DNA, the CDR3 is TGTGCCAGTAGTATCCGGGACCTTTATAGCAATCAGCCCCAGCATTTT.

The rearrangement joins TRBV7-3 to TRBJ1-1, with D perhaps TRBD1 (5 bases). From germline, CDR1 is SGHTA and CDR2 FQGTGA. The CDR3 length is 14 residues. V was cut by 2 bases and J by 2 bases, with 9 bases left in between. The CDR3 DNA is TGTGCCAGCAGCTTATATGGGGGAAACACTGAAGCTTTCTTT. Translation: CASSLYGGNTEAFF.

Concerning this clone itself: Other nucleotide sequences in the sample specify the same CDR3. The rearrangement links TRBV19 to TRBJ2-7; no clear D gene. CDR1 and CDR2 from the germline V gene are LNHDA and SQIVND (reference sequence). This CDR3 contains 15 residues. Trimming cost V 9 bases and J 0 bases, with 18 bases left between them. This CDR3 is CASSFAPQTSYEQYF. Written as DNA, the CDR3 is TGTGCCAGCAGTTTCGCTCCCCAAACCTCCTACGAGCAGTACTTC. Drawing the rest from reference TRBV19 and TRBJ2-7, the complete variable domain is DGGITQSPKYLFRKEGQNVTLSCEQNLNHDAMYWYRQDPGQGLRLIYYSQIVNDFQKGDIAEGYSVSREKKESFPLTVTSAQKNPTAFYLCASSFAPQTSYEQYFGPGTRLTVT.